This entry lists 23 T cell receptor beta chains sequenced from one sample in a study of control samples from healthy donors and cancer patients. Clones were read by immunoSEQ multiplex PCR, and TCRdb kept only the in-frame ones, dropping some. The repertoire has 50,000 to 65,000 clones, about nine tenths of them found once; the top ten carry 0.95% to 1.5%. The sample comprised PBMCs. These receptors were obtained from a woman aged 50 to 60 with colorectal cancer.

V gene TRBV21-1 combines with J gene TRBJ2-3; the DNA was not used to check the table's D call, TRBD2. TRBV21-1 is a documented pseudogene. The CDR3 totals 14 residues. The CDR3 sequence: CASSNCGRKDTQYF. The CDR3 DNA is TGTGCCAGCAGCAATTGTGGGAGAAAAGATACGCAGTATTTT.

This clone was picked up one time. The chain recombines TRBV5-5 with TRBJ2-3; possible D gene TRBD1, 5 bases. V lost 1 base and J 4 bases, leaving 7 bases between the germline ends. Per germline, CDR1 SGHKS and CDR2 YYEKEE (reference sequence). The CDR3 spans 13 residues. For the CDR3, the DNA is TGTGCCAGCAGCTTGCAGGGTTCAGATACGCAGTATTTT. It encodes CASSLQGSDTQYF.

The chain employs TRBV10-3 and TRBJ1-5; no clear D. Germline CDR1 and CDR2: ENHRY and SYGVKD. Trimming cost V 3 bases and J 5 bases, with 8 bases left between them. The CDR3 spans 13 residues. CDR3 protein: CAISDSRDQPQHF. The DNA for the CDR3 is TGTGCCATCAGTGACTCACGGGATCAGCCCCAGCATTTT.

The chain recombines TRBV10-3 with TRBJ1-1; possibly TRBD1 for D (6 bases). The germline V gene has CDR1 ENHRY and CDR2 SYGVKD. The CDR3 contains 14 residues. Trimming left V 6 bases short and J 2 bases short, with 13 bases between. Here the CDR3 DNA reads TGTGCCATCAGGTCCCCACAGGGAAACACTGAAGCTTTCTTT. Translation: CAIRSPQGNTEAFF.

This chain joins TRBV19 and TRBJ2-7, with TRBD2 matching over 10 bases. There are 14 residues in the CDR3. The germline V gene has CDR1 LNHDA and CDR2 SQIVND (reference sequence). V lost 5 bases and J lost 1; bases outside the gene matches: 2. This chain's CDR3 is CASSVAGGSYEQYF. DNA of the CDR3: TGTGCCAGTAGTGTAGCGGGAGGTTCCTACGAGCAGTACTTC.

This chain links TRBV7-3 with TRBJ2-7; TRBD1 matches 7 bases. Germline assignment: CDR1 SGHTA and CDR2 FQGTGA. Unmatched junction bases numbered 10, after V lost 3 bases and J lost 5 bases. This CDR3 contains 15 residues. The CDR3 nucleotides read TGTGCCAGCAGCTTCTCGGGACAGAGAAACGACGAGCAGTACTTC. Its protein product is CASSFSGQRNDEQYF.

The CDR3 here is CASSQARDSYTDTQYF. DNA of the CDR3: TGTGCCAGCAGCCAAGCTCGGGACAGTTACACAGATACGCAGTATTTT. The chain carries TRBV3-1 (or the pseudogene TRBV3-2) and TRBJ2-3, with 7 bases matching TRBD1. This CDR3 region has 16 residues. In germline, CDR1 is LGHDT, CDR2 YNNKEL (reference sequence). V lost 1 base to trimming and J lost 2 bases; unmatched junction nucleotides: 6.

V is TRBV2 and J is TRBJ2-7; TRBD1 matches 9 bases. This CDR3 has 14 amino acids. V lost 6 bases to trimming and J lost 3 bases; unmatched junction nucleotides: 6. Germline-derived CDR1 and CDR2 are SNHLY and FYNNEI. CDR3 sequence: CASRAPGQGYEQYF. The CDR3 DNA is TGTGCCAGCAGAGCCCCGGGACAGGGCTACGAGCAGTACTTC. Variable domain in full (rest from reference TRBV2 and TRBJ2-7): EPEVTQTPSHQVTQMGQEVILRCVPISNHLYFYWYRQILGQKVEFLVSFYNNEISEKSEIFDDQFSVERPDGSNFTLKIRSTKLEDSAMYFCASRAPGQGYEQYFGPGTRLTVT.

This chain links TRBV7-9 with TRBJ1-5; D uncertain. Germline CDR1 SEHNR, CDR2 FQNEAQ (reference sequence). This CDR3 has 14 amino acids. V was shortened by 3 bases and J by 3 bases, with 9 bases between the two germline ends. CDR3 amino acids: CASSLGSVNQPQHF. In DNA form, the CDR3 reads TGTGCCAGCAGCTTGGGGTCCGTCAATCAGCCCCAGCATTTT. The whole variable domain, remainder taken from reference TRBV7-9 and TRBJ1-5, is DTGVSQNPRHKITKRGQNVTFRCDPISEHNRLYWYRQTLGQGPEFLTYFQNEAQLEKSRLLSDRFSAERPKGSFSTLEIQRTEQGDSAMYLCASSLGSVNQPQHFGDGTRLSIL.

The gene calls are TRBV7-2 and TRBJ2-3; TRBD2 matches at 9 bases. The CDR3 loop spans 15 amino acids. Per the germline V gene, CDR1 is SGHTA and CDR2 is FQGNSA. Trimming cost V 6 bases and J 6 bases; bases outside gene matches: 10. The CDR3 sequence: CASRPAGGTRDTQYF. In DNA, the CDR3 is TGTGCCAGCAGGCCAGCGGGGGGAACCCGCGATACGCAGTATTTT.

The rearrangement links TRBV7-9 to TRBJ1-5; 8 bases match TRBD1. Trimming took 5 bases from V and 2 from J; bases not matched to a gene: 8. The CDR3 sequence is 16 residues long. CDR1 and CDR2 (germline): SEHNR, FQNEAQ (reference sequence). The CDR3: CASSPRGQGRNQPQHF. The CDR3 nucleotides read TGTGCCAGCAGCCCACGCGGACAGGGACGCAATCAGCCCCAGCATTTT.

The chain links TRBV14 to TRBJ2-3; perhaps TRBD1 as D (6 bases). V lost 4 bases to trimming and J lost 10 bases, with 18 bases between them. The CDR3 has 14 residues. Germline CDR1 and CDR2: SGHDN and FVKESK. The CDR3 DNA reads TGTGCCAGCAGCCTCACGACAGGTTTTCTCCCGCAGTATTTT. It translates to CASSLTTGFLPQYF.

The J gene is TRBJ1-4, the V gene TRBV10-3; 10 bases match TRBD1. From germline, CDR1 is ENHRY and CDR2 SYGVKD. This CDR3 is built from 13 residues. The J segment lost 7 bases and the V segment lost 11 bases, leaving 7 bases of the junction unmatched. This CDR3 reads CAVRGTGVEKLFF. DNA for the CDR3: TGTGCCGTCCGCGGGACAGGGGTTGAAAAACTGTTTTTT.

The rearrangement joins TRBV10-2 to TRBJ2-1; 7 bases fit TRBD2. After removal of 4 bases from V and 7 bases from J, the junction contained 7 bases not matched to a gene. This CDR3 has 14 residues. The germline gives CDR1 WSHSY, CDR2 SAAADI. The CDR3 region has the DNA TGCGCCAGCAGTGGAGCGGGACTGCGGAATGAGCAGTTCTTC. It is translated as CASSGAGLRNEQFF.

The CDR3 loop reads CASSLDRSNTGELFF. CDR3 bases: TGCGCCAGCAGCTTGGACAGGTCGAACACCGGGGAGCTGTTTTTT. V usage is TRBV5-1 and J usage is TRBJ2-2, with D tentatively TRBD1 (5 bases). With 0 bases removed from V and 0 bases from J, the gap between germline ends came to 6 bases. The CDR3 sequence is 15 residues long. Germline loops: CDR1 SGHRS, CDR2 YFSETQ.

The V gene is TRBV9, the J gene TRBJ2-2; the match to TRBD1 covers 10 bases. Germline V gene sequence: CDR1 SGDLS, CDR2 YYNGEE. The CDR3 runs 18 residues. J was trimmed by 2 bases and V by 0 bases; bases with no gene match: 7. In DNA form, the CDR3 reads TGTGCCAGCAGCGTAGGACAGGGGGCTATAACAAACACCGGGGAGCTGTTTTTT. It specifies CASSVGQGAITNTGELFF.

The gene calls are TRBV19 and TRBJ1-5; 7 nucleotides match TRBD1. The CDR3 totals 17 residues. J gave up 4 bases and V 1 base, and 10 bases lay outside the gene matches. Germline CDR1 LNHDA, CDR2 SQIVND (reference sequence). DNA for the CDR3: TGTGCCAGTAGTATAGTCTCGGGACAGCCCGTAAATCAGCCCCAGCATTTT. This translates into CASSIVSGQPVNQPQHF.

The chain joins TRBV5-8 to TRBJ1-6, with D possibly being TRBD1 (5 bases). Germline V gene lookup returns CDR1 SGHTS and CDR2 YDEGEE. CDR3 length: 15 amino acids. V lost 4 bases and J lost 13, with 21 bases in between. The CDR3 spells CASSRDRRASWPLHF. Here the CDR3 DNA reads TGTGCCAGCAGCCGCGATCGCAGGGCCTCTTGGCCCCTCCACTTT.

Only one count was recorded for this clone. This sequence joins TRBV3-1 (or the pseudogene TRBV3-2) and TRBJ1-5; no firm D call. V lost 4 bases to trimming and J lost 3 bases, with 7 bases between them. This CDR3 is 13 amino acids long. Germline assignment: CDR1 LGHDT and CDR2 YNNKEL (reference sequence). The CDR3: CASSRDFNQPQHF. CDR3 nucleotides: TGTGCCAGCAGCCGTGATTTCAATCAGCCCCAGCATTTT.

The chain combines TRBV19 with TRBJ2-3, with 15 bases that match TRBD2. Germline V CDR1 and CDR2: LNHDA, SQIVND (reference sequence). The CDR3 length is 18 residues. After removal of 5 bases from V and 6 bases from J, the junction contained 12 bases not matched to a gene. The CDR3 coding sequence is TGTGCCAGTAGTCCTCCATCCGGGACTAGCGGGGGGTGGGATACGCAGTATTTT. It yields the protein CASSPPSGTSGGWDTQYF.

The chain combines TRBV5-4 with TRBJ2-2; the D is unclear. There are 17 residues in the CDR3. With 0 bases removed from V and 6 bases from J, the gap between germline ends came to 18 bases. CDR1 is SGHNT, CDR2 YYREEE, per germline (reference sequence). CDR3: CASSLGRTLREAGELFF. CDR3 DNA: TGTGCCAGCAGCTTGGGTCGGACCCTCCGAGAGGCCGGGGAGCTGTTTTTT.

The count of this clone is one. The V call is TRBV3-1 (or the pseudogene TRBV3-2), the J call TRBJ2-7; possible D gene TRBD2, 6 bases. CDR1 is LGHDT, CDR2 YNNKEL, per germline (reference sequence). V was cut by 1 base and J by 7 bases, with 11 bases left in between. The CDR3 has 13 residues. This CDR3 reads CASSQGPRGEQYF. CDR3 DNA: TGTGCCAGCAGCCAAGGCCCCCGGGGGGAGCAGTACTTC.

This clone has more than one count but fewer than ten. This rearrangement joins TRBV19 to TRBJ2-7; D is unclear. V lost 6 bases and J 3 bases, leaving 9 bases between the germline ends. Germline V gene data show CDR1 as LNHDA and CDR2 as SQIVND (reference sequence). This CDR3 region has 12 residues. The CDR3 is CASSQHDYEQYF. The DNA for the CDR3 is TGTGCCAGTAGCCAACACGACTACGAGCAGTACTTC.